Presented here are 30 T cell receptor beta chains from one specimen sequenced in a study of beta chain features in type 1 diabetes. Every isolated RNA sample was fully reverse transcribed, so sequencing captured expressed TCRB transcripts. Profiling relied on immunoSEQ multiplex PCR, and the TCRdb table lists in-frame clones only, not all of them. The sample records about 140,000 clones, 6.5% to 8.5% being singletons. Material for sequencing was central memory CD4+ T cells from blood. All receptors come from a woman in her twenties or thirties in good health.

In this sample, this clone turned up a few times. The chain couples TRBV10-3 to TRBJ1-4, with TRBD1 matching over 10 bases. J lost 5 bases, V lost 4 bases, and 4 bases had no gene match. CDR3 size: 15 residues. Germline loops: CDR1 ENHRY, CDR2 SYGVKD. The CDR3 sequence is CAISVGGQGNEKLFF. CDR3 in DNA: TGTGCCATCAGTGTGGGGGGACAGGGGAATGAAAAACTGTTTTTT.

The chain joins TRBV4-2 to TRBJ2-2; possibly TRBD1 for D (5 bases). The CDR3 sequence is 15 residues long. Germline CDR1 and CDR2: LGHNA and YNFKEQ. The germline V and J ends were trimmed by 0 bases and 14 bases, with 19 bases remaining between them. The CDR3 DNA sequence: TGTGCCAGCAGCCAAGATCTAGGGGAAGGGTTAAGACTGTTTTTT. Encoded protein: CASSQDLGEGLRLFF.

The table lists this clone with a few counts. The CDR3 bases are TGCGCCAGCAGTAACTCCTACGAGCAGTACTTC. Its protein product is CASSNSYEQYF. The chain recombines TRBV4-3 with TRBJ2-7; D uncertain. CDR3 size: 11 residues. The V gene's germline CDR1 is LGHNA and CDR2 YSLEER. Trimming removed 6 bases at V and 0 bases at J, with 3 bases between.

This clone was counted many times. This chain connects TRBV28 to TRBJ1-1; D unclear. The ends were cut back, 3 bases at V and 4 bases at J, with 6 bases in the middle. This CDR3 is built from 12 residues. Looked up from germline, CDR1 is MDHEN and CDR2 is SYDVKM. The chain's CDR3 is CASSFPFTEAFF. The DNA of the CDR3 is TGTGCCAGCAGTTTTCCTTTCACTGAAGCTTTCTTT.

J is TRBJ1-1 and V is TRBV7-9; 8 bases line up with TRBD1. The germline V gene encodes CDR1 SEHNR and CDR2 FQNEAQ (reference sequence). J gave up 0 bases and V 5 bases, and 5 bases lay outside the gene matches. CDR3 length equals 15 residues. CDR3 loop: CASSQRTGLNTEAFF. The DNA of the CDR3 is TGTGCCAGCAGCCAGAGGACAGGGCTGAACACTGAAGCTTTCTTT.

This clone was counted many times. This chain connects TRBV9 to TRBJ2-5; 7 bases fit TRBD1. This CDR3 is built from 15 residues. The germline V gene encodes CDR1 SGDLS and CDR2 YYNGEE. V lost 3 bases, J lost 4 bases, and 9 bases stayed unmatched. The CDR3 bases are TGTGCCAGCAGCGCGACAGGGAATCGGGGAGAGACCCAGTACTTC. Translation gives CASSATGNRGETQYF.

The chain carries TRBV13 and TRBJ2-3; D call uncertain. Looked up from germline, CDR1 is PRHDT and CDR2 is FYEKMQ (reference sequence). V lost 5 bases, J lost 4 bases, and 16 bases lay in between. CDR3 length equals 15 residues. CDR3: CASSIKTGAADTQYF. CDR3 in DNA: TGTGCCAGCAGCATTAAAACTGGTGCGGCAGATACGCAGTATTTT.

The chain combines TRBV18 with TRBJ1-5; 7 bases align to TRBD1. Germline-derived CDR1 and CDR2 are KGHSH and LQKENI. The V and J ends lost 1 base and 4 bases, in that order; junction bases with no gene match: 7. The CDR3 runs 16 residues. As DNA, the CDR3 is TGTGCCAGCTCACCACTCAACAGGGGCGGTAATCAGCCCCAGCATTTT. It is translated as CASSPLNRGGNQPQHF.

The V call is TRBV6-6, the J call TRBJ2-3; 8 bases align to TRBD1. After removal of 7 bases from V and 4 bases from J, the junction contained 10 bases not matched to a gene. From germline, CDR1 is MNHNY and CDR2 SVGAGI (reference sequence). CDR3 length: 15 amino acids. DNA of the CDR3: TGTGCCAGCAAAAGAACAGGGGGAGTTGCAGATACGCAGTATTTT. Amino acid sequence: CASKRTGGVADTQYF.

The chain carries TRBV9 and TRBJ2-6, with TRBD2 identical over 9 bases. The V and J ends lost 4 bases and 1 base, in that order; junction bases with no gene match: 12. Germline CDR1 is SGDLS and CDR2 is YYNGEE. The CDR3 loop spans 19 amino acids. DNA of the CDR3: TGTGCCAGCAGCATCCAGACTAGCGGCTCCCCATCTGGGGCCAACGTCCTGACTTTC. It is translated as CASSIQTSGSPSGANVLTF.

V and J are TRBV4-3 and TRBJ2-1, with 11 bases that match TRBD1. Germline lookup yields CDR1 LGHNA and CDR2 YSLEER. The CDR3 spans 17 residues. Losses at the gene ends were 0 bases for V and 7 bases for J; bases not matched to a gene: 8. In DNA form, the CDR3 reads TGCGCCAGCAGCCAAGAGTGGGGACAGGGGGTGGTGAATGAGCAGTTCTTC. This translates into CASSQEWGQGVVNEQFF.

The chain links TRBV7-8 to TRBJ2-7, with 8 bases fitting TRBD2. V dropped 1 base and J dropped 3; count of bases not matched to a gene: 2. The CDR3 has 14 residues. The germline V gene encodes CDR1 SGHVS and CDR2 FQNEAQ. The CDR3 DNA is TGTGCCAGCAGCTTAGAGCGGGGGCTCTACGAGCAGTACTTC. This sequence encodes CASSLERGLYEQYF.

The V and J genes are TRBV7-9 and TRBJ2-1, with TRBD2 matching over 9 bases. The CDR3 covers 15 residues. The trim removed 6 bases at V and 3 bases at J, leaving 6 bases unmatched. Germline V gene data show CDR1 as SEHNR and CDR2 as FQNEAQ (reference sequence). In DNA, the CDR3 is TGTGCCAGCAGGAAGACTAGCGGAAACTACAATGAGCAGTTCTTC. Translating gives CASRKTSGNYNEQFF.

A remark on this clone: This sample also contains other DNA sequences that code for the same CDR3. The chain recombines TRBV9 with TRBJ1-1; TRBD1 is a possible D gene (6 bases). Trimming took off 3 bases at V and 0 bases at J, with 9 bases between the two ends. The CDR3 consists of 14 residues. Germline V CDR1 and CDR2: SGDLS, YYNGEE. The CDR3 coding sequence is TGTGCCAGCAGCGGGGGACATTTGAACACTGAAGCTTTCTTT. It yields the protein CASSGGHLNTEAFF. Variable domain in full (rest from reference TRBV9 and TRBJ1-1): DSGVTQTPKHLITATGQRVTLRCSPRSGDLSVYWYQQSLDQGLQFLIQYYNGEERAKGNILERFSAQQFPDLHSELNLSSLELGDSALYFCASSGGHLNTEAFFGQGTRLTVV.

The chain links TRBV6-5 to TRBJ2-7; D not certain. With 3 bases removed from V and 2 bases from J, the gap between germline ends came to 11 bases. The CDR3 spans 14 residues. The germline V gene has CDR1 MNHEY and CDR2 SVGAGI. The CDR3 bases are TGTGCCAGCAGTTATGGCAGGTGGACCTACGAGCAGTACTTC. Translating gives CASSYGRWTYEQYF.

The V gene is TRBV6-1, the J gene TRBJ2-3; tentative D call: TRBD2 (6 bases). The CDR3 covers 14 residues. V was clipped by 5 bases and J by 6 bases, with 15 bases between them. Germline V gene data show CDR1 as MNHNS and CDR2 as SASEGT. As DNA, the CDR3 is TGTGCCAGCAGTTCCAGCGGGCGGCACGATACGCAGTATTTT. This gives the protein CASSSSGRHDTQYF.

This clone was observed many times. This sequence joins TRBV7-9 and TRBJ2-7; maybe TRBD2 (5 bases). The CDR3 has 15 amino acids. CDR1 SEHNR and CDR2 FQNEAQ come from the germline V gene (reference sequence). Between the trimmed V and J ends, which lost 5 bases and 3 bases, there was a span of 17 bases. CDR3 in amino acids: CASSTSGLGVYEQYF. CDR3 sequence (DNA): TGTGCCAGCAGCACTAGTGGATTGGGAGTCTACGAGCAGTACTTC.

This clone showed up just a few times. CDR3 region: CASSQLAGGSYNEQFF. DNA of the CDR3: TGTGCCAGCAGCCAATTAGCGGGAGGCTCCTACAATGAGCAGTTCTTC. This chain links TRBV14 with TRBJ2-1, with 10 nucleotides matching TRBD2. The CDR3 contains 16 residues. After removal of 2 bases from V and 0 bases from J, the junction contained 1 base not matched to a gene. Germline V gene sequence: CDR1 SGHDN, CDR2 FVKESK. Full variable domain (rest looked up from reference TRBV14 and TRBJ2-1): EAGVTQFPSHSVIEKGQTVTLRCDPISGHDNLYWYRRVMGKEIKFLLHFVKESKQDESGMPNNRFLAERTGGTYSTLKVQPAELEDSGVYFCASSQLAGGSYNEQFFGPGTRLTVL.

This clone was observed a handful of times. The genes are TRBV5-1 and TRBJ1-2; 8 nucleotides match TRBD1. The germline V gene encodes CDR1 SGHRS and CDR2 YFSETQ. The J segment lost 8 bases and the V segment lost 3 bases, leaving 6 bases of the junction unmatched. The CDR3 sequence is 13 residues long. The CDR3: CASSSDRATGYTF. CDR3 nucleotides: TGCGCCAGCAGCTCGGACAGGGCGACAGGCTACACCTTC.

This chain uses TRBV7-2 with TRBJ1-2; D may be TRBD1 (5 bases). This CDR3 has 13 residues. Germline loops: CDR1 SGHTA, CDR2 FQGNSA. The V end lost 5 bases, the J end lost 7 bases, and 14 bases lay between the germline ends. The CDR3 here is CASSLTVFGGYTF. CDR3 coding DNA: TGTGCCAGCAGCCTGACAGTATTTGGTGGCTACACCTTC.

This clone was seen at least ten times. The CDR3 loop is CASSLGSAGRAEAFF. CDR3 nucleotide sequence: TGTGCCAGCAGCTTGGGGTCGGCAGGGAGGGCTGAAGCTTTCTTT. The chain combines TRBV5-4 with TRBJ1-1; maybe TRBD1 (5 bases). The CDR3 runs to 15 residues. Germline assignment: CDR1 SGHNT and CDR2 YYREEE (reference sequence). V was shortened by 0 bases and J by 6 bases, with 15 bases between the two germline ends.

DNA for the CDR3: TGTGCCAGCAGCCAAGGAATGACAGGGGGCTACAATGAGCAGTTCTTC. Translated: CASSQGMTGGYNEQFF. The rearrangement links TRBV4-2 to TRBJ2-1, with TRBD1 matching 9 bases. Germline-derived CDR1 and CDR2 are LGHNA and YNFKEQ. The CDR3 loop spans 16 amino acids. The V segment lost 1 base and the J segment 3 bases; nucleotides outside the gene matches: 4.

The CDR3 coding sequence is TGCGCCAGCACCCCGACAGGGGGCGCGGGGACTGAAGCTTTCTTT. The encoded protein is CASTPTGGAGTEAFF. The chain links TRBV4-3 to TRBJ1-1; 10 bases match TRBD1. Germline V gene sequence: CDR1 LGHNA, CDR2 YSLEER. V trimming: 7 bases; J trimming: 5 bases; junction bases outside the gene matches: 10. The CDR3 sequence is 15 residues long.

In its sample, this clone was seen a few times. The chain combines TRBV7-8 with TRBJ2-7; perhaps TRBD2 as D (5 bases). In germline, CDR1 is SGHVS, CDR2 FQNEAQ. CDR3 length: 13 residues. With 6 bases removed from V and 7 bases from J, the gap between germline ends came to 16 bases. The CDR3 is CASSRTPEREQYF. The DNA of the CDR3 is TGTGCCAGCAGTCGGACTCCCGAGAGGGAGCAGTACTTC.

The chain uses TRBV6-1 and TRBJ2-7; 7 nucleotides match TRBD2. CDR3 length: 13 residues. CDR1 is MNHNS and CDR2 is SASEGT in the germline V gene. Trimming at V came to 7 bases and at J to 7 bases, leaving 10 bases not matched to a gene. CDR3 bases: TGTGCCAGCAATTGGCGGGAGCTTCGTGAGCAGTACTTC. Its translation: CASNWRELREQYF.

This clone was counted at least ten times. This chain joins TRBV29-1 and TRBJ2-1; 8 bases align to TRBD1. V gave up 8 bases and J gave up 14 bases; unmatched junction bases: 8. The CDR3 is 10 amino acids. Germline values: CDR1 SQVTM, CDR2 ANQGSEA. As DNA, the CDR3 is TGCAGCTACGGACAGGGCGCAGAGTTCTTC. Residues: CSYGQGAEFF.

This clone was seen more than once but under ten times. The CDR3 loop reads CASSQESPTAAGGSNIQYF. CDR3 in DNA: TGCGCCAGCAGCCAAGAAAGCCCCACCGCGGCAGGGGGATCAAACATTCAGTACTTC. The chain couples TRBV4-1 to TRBJ2-4; 7 nucleotides align to TRBD1. Germline V gives CDR1 MGHRA, CDR2 YSYEKL. The CDR3 is 19 residues long. With 0 bases clipped from V and 6 bases from J, the junction kept 17 bases outside the gene matches.

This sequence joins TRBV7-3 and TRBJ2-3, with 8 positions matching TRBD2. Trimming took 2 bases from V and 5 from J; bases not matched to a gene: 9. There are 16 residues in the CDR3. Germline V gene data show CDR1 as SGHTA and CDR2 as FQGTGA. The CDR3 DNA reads TGTGCCAGCAGCTTAGGGCCTAGCGCGGGGGGAGATACGCAGTATTTT. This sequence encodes CASSLGPSAGGDTQYF.

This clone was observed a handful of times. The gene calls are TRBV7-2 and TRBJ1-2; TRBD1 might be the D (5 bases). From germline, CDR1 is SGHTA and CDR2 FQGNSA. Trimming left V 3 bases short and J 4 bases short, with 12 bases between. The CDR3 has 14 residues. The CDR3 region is CASSLGGKSYGYTF. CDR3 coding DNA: TGTGCCAGCAGCTTGGGGGGGAAGTCCTATGGCTACACCTTC.

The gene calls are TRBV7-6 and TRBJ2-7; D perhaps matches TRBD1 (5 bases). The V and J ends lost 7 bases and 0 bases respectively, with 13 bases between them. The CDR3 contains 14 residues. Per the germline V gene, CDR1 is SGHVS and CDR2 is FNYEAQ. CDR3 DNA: TGTGCCAGCACCAGGGTGCAAGGCTCCTACGAGCAGTACTTC. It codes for CASTRVQGSYEQYF.